The T cell receptor beta chain under discussion was sequenced for a study of blood T cell repertoires in COVID-19. Study in general: The study drew acute and convalescent COVID-19 samples from the United States, Italy and Spain. PBMCs, B-cell-depleted T cells, or T cells were the source of the cDNA or gDNA that made up the material.

Data came from immunoSEQ multiplex PCR; TCRdb stores just in-frame clones and leaves some out. The data hold approximately 350,000 clones, with around 90% observed a single time. Deletions cut 1 base from V and 3 bases from J, with 7 bases between. Germline-derived CDR1 and CDR2 are MDHEN and SYDVKM. This CDR3 region has 13 residues. Specimen: peripheral blood. This chain connects TRBV28 to TRBJ2-7; D not resolved. This TCR was recovered from a man between 35 and 55 years old with acute or convalescent COVID-19. The CDR3 sequence is CASSLFRGYEQYF. As DNA, the CDR3 is TGTGCCAGCAGTTTATTTCGCGGCTACGAGCAGTACTTC. Supplemented by reference TRBV28 and TRBJ2-7, the full variable domain reads DVKVTQSSRYLVKRTGEKVFLECVQDMDHENMFWYRQDPGLGLRLIYFSYDVKMKEKGDIPEGYSVSREKKERFSLILESASTNQTSMYLCASSLFRGYEQYFGPGTRLTVT.